Shown below are 27 T cell receptor beta chains from a single sample sequenced in a study of cytomegalovirus exposure and HLA in healthy donors. This PCR relied on a set of 60 Vbeta primers and 13 Jbeta primers. Sequenced by immunoSEQ multiplex PCR; TCRdb stores in-frame clones only, minus some. The sample includes fewer than 100,000 clones, 78% seen only once; the top ten take 4% to 5.5%. The sample comprised PBMCs. Receptors were obtained from a male donor in good health and CMV-seropositive.

The rearrangement links TRBV7-2 to TRBJ2-7; 9 bases are shared with TRBD2. From germline, CDR1 is SGHTA and CDR2 FQGNSA. V lost 7 bases, J lost 7 bases, and 11 bases stayed unmatched. The CDR3 runs to 14 residues. The DNA for the CDR3 is TGTGCCAGCACGGTAGCGGGAGTAGGTAGTGAGCAGTACTTC. Translation gives CASTVAGVGSEQYF.

This chain connects TRBV28 to TRBJ2-7, with a possible D match to TRBD1 (5 bases). Germline V gene data show CDR1 as MDHEN and CDR2 as SYDVKM. V lost 2 bases and J lost 0, with 8 bases in between. The CDR3 extends over 14 amino acids. DNA for the CDR3: TGTGCCAGCAGTTTAGACAGACGCTCCTACGAGCAGTACTTC. Translated: CASSLDRRSYEQYF.

V is TRBV2 and J is TRBJ1-5; weak D call: TRBD1 (5 bases). The germline gives CDR1 SNHLY, CDR2 FYNNEI. There are 15 residues in the CDR3. Trimming cost V 5 bases and J 4 bases, with 15 bases left between them. CDR3 nucleotides: TGTGCCAGCAGTACGGGACTGGGGCCAAATCAGCCCCAGCATTTT. It codes for CASSTGLGPNQPQHF.

The chain couples TRBV28 to TRBJ1-5; a weak D match, TRBD1 (6 bases). V lost 5 bases and J 0 bases, leaving 14 bases between the germline ends. Germline V lookup: CDR1 MDHEN, CDR2 SYDVKM. The CDR3 runs to 16 residues. CDR3: CASSGRDRPSNQPQHF. As DNA, the CDR3 is TGTGCCAGCAGTGGAAGAGACAGGCCTAGCAATCAGCCCCAGCATTTT.

The chain joins TRBV7-3 to TRBJ1-6, with 8 bases matching TRBD1. The CDR3 has 18 amino acids. Germline V CDR1 and CDR2: SGHTA, FQGTGA. Trimming at V came to 1 base and at J to 9 bases, leaving 14 bases not matched to a gene. CDR3 region: CASSLNGHRGGQGSPLHF. As DNA, the CDR3 is TGTGCCAGCAGCTTAAATGGCCACAGGGGGGGACAAGGTTCACCCCTCCACTTT. The variable domain in full, completed from reference TRBV7-3 and TRBJ1-6, reads GAGVSQTPSNKVTEKGKYVELRCDPISGHTALYWYRQSLGQGPEFLIYFQGTGAADDSGLPNDRFFAVRPEGSVSTLKIQRTERGDSAVYLCASSLNGHRGGQGSPLHFGNGTRLTVT.

V gene TRBV5-4 combines with J gene TRBJ2-5; tentative D call: TRBD2 (5 bases). The CDR3 runs 14 residues. Germline V lookup: CDR1 SGHNT, CDR2 YYREEE (reference sequence). V dropped 4 bases and J dropped 0 bases, with 10 bases sitting between them. CDR3 in DNA: TGTGCCAGCAGCGAAGGACTGTACCAAGAGACCCAGTACTTC. This translates into CASSEGLYQETQYF.

The gene calls are TRBV19 and TRBJ1-1; 7 nucleotides agree with TRBD1. CDR3 length equals 14 residues. Germline V gives CDR1 LNHDA, CDR2 SQIVND (reference sequence). With V trimmed by 3 bases and J by 2 bases, 3 bases remained unmatched. CDR3: CASSMSGGNTEAFF. The CDR3 bases are TGTGCCAGTAGTATGTCAGGGGGAAACACTGAAGCTTTCTTT.

V is TRBV27 and J is TRBJ1-2, with D possibly TRBD1 on 6 matching bases. The germline V gene encodes CDR1 MNHEY and CDR2 SMNVEV (reference sequence). The CDR3 loop spans 14 amino acids. With 8 bases removed from V and 0 bases from J, the gap between germline ends came to 13 bases. The CDR3 bases are TGTGCCAGCCGAGGACAGCAAGCTAACTATGGCTACACCTTC. Its protein is CASRGQQANYGYTF.

The rearrangement joins TRBV9 to TRBJ2-3; 12 bases map to TRBD2. The J segment lost 2 bases and the V segment lost 3 bases, leaving 7 bases of the junction unmatched. This CDR3 contains 17 residues. Germline-derived CDR1 and CDR2 are SGDLS and YYNGEE. CDR3 sequence reads: CASSASGLAGFTDTQYF. The CDR3 bases are TGTGCCAGCAGCGCTTCCGGACTAGCGGGGTTCACAGATACGCAGTATTTT.

This clone showed up just a few times. The chain couples TRBV9 to TRBJ1-4; D remains ambiguous. The CDR3 extends over 15 amino acids. The germline gives CDR1 SGDLS, CDR2 YYNGEE. The V end was cut by 0 bases, the J end by 2 bases, with 8 bases between. The DNA of the CDR3 is TGTGCCAGCAGCGTAGGAACAGAGACTAATGAAAAACTGTTTTTT. Translation: CASSVGTETNEKLFF.

This chain uses TRBV27 with TRBJ1-5, with TRBD1 matching over 8 bases. Per the germline V gene, CDR1 is MNHEY and CDR2 is SMNVEV (reference sequence). The junction had 5 bases not matched to a gene; V was cut back by 6 bases and J by 4 bases. This CDR3 spans 14 amino acids. CDR3 region: CASRNRGDNQPQHF. The DNA of the CDR3 is TGTGCCAGCAGAAACAGGGGGGATAATCAGCCCCAGCATTTT.

The V and J genes are TRBV4-2 and TRBJ2-3, with TRBD2 matching over 12 bases. The trim removed 1 base at V and 5 bases at J, leaving 7 bases unmatched. This CDR3 is 17 amino acids long. Germline CDR1 reads LGHNA; CDR2 reads YNFKEQ. The CDR3 nucleotides read TGTGCCAGCAGCCAAGCCCTAGCGGGAGGGCCCGAAGATACGCAGTATTTT. Amino acid sequence: CASSQALAGGPEDTQYF.

The J gene is TRBJ1-2, the V gene TRBV9; D not certain. The V gene's germline CDR1 is SGDLS and CDR2 YYNGEE. V was trimmed by 0 bases and J by 7 bases, leaving 13 bases between them. The CDR3 extends over 14 amino acids. The CDR3 region has the DNA TGTGCCAGCAGCGTAGGGCCGGGGAAGAGTGGCTACACCTTC. Translation: CASSVGPGKSGYTF.

The chain is built from TRBV29-1 and TRBJ1-1; D ambiguous. From germline, CDR1 is SQVTM and CDR2 ANQGSEA. The CDR3 spans 13 residues. V was pared by 4 bases and J by 6 bases, with 15 bases between. The CDR3 bases are TGCAGCGTTGTAGGAGAGGGCCTCGCTGAAGCTTTCTTT. Its protein is CSVVGEGLAEAFF.

The rearrangement links TRBV7-2 to TRBJ2-1, with D possibly matching TRBD2 (5 bases). CDR3 length: 15 amino acids. Trimming stripped 2 bases from V and 0 bases from J, with 8 bases between. CDR1 and CDR2 (germline): SGHTA, FQGNSA. For the CDR3, the DNA is TGTGCCAGCAGCTTACAGCGGAGCTCCTACAATGAGCAGTTCTTC. It specifies CASSLQRSSYNEQFF.

This chain links TRBV27 with TRBJ2-5; perhaps TRBD1 as D (6 bases). Trimming left V 0 bases short and J 5 bases short, with 10 bases between. This CDR3 spans 14 amino acids. Germline-derived CDR1 and CDR2 are MNHEY and SMNVEV (reference sequence). CDR3 nucleotides: TGTGCCAGCAGTTTATCGACAGGTTTGGAGACCCAGTACTTC. Its protein product is CASSLSTGLETQYF.

The V gene is TRBV19, the J gene TRBJ2-7; 14 bases align to TRBD2. With V trimmed by 5 bases and J by 9 bases, 9 bases remained unmatched. Germline lookup yields CDR1 LNHDA and CDR2 SQIVND (reference sequence). CDR3 length: 15 residues. The CDR3 spells CASSPRLAGGPGQYF. In nucleotides, the CDR3 is TGTGCCAGTAGTCCCCGACTAGCGGGGGGGCCCGGGCAGTACTTC.

The chain couples TRBV6-6 to TRBJ1-1; D remains unclear. This CDR3 is 16 amino acids long. With 2 bases removed from V and 0 bases from J, the gap between germline ends came to 13 bases. Germline V gives CDR1 MNHNY, CDR2 SVGAGI (reference sequence). CDR3 sequence reads: CASSYGPGSMNTEAFF. The CDR3 coding sequence is TGTGCCAGCAGTTACGGTCCGGGATCCATGAACACTGAAGCTTTCTTT.

This clone was detected a few times. The chain joins TRBV28 to TRBJ1-2, with 9 bases aligning to TRBD1. V shed 8 bases, J shed 8 bases, and the junction held 12 bases outside the gene matches. This CDR3 contains 14 residues. Germline values: CDR1 MDHEN, CDR2 SYDVKM. The CDR3 DNA follows: TGTGCCAGCGGCCCGAGGGACAGGGTTTACGGCTACACCTTC. It translates to CASGPRDRVYGYTF.

This sequence joins TRBV7-9 and TRBJ1-2, with TRBD1 matching over 11 bases. The CDR3 contains 15 residues. Germline CDR1 and CDR2: SEHNR and FQNEAQ (reference sequence). Losses at the gene ends were 5 bases for V and 3 bases for J; bases not matched to a gene: 5. The CDR3 loop reads CASSGRGQGDYGYTF. The CDR3 nucleotides read TGTGCCAGCAGCGGACGGGGACAGGGGGACTATGGCTACACCTTC.

The chain combines TRBV2 with TRBJ1-2; weak D call: TRBD1 (5 bases). With 6 bases removed from V and 8 bases from J, the gap between germline ends came to 16 bases. This CDR3 comprises 13 residues. In germline, CDR1 is SNHLY, CDR2 FYNNEI. DNA of the CDR3: TGTGCCAGCAGCGGGGGTCCCCCCTTCGGCTACACCTTC. The encoded protein is CASSGGPPFGYTF.

This clone was counted a single time. The chain is built from TRBV9 and TRBJ2-3, with 7 bases identical to TRBD1. CDR1 and CDR2 from the germline V gene are SGDLS and YYNGEE. V gave up 3 bases and J gave up 2 bases; unmatched junction bases: 12. There are 17 residues in the CDR3. The CDR3: CASSGVHRGLSTDTQYF. CDR3 sequence (DNA): TGTGCCAGCAGCGGCGTCCACAGGGGCCTCTCCACAGATACGCAGTATTTT.

This chain joins TRBV7-9 and TRBJ2-1; 10 nucleotides align to TRBD2. The trim removed 0 bases at V and 5 bases at J, leaving 4 bases unmatched. CDR1 SEHNR and CDR2 FQNEAQ come from the germline V gene (reference sequence). The CDR3 spans 16 residues. In nucleotides, the CDR3 is TGTGCCAGCAGCTTAGCTAGCGGGGGGACACACAATGAGCAGTTCTTC. Its protein is CASSLASGGTHNEQFF.

The rearrangement links TRBV7-9 to TRBJ1-1; D may be TRBD1 (5 bases). Germline CDR1 and CDR2: SEHNR and FQNEAQ (reference sequence). CDR3 size: 16 residues. Trimming shortened V by 4 bases and J by 4 bases, and 19 bases separated the two germline ends. In nucleotides, the CDR3 is TGTGCCAGCAGCTCCTCCGAGGGGACTCAAGGCACTGAAGCTTTCTTT. Its protein product is CASSSSEGTQGTEAFF. The variable domain in full, with the rest retrieved from reference TRBV7-9 and TRBJ1-1, is DTGVSQNPRHKITKRGQNVTFRCDPISEHNRLYWYRQTLGQGPEFLTYFQNEAQLEKSRLLSDRFSAERPKGSFSTLEIQRTEQGDSAMYLCASSSSEGTQGTEAFFGQGTRLTVV.

This clone was observed a handful of times. The rearrangement links TRBV2 to TRBJ1-1; TRBD1 agrees at 8 bases. CDR3 length equals 14 residues. After removal of 3 bases from V and 6 bases from J, the junction contained 6 bases not matched to a gene. Germline CDR1 SNHLY, CDR2 FYNNEI. CDR3 loop: CASSDRTGRSEAFF. In DNA, the CDR3 is TGTGCCAGCAGTGATAGGACAGGGCGCTCTGAAGCTTTCTTT.

The V gene is TRBV7-9, the J gene TRBJ2-2, with TRBD1 matching 7 bases. CDR1 and CDR2 from the germline V gene are SEHNR and FQNEAQ (reference sequence). This CDR3 region has 14 residues. Germline trimming cut 5 bases from V and 4 bases from J; bases unmatched to any gene: 4. The CDR3 is CASSRGQPTGELFF. CDR3 nucleotides: TGTGCCAGCAGCAGGGGACAGCCCACCGGGGAGCTGTTTTTT.

This sequence joins TRBV19 and TRBJ2-3; the D gene is possibly TRBD2 (8 bases). The CDR3 runs 16 residues. The V gene's germline CDR1 is LNHDA and CDR2 SQIVND (reference sequence). V shed 5 bases and J shed 6 bases, with 21 bases lying between them. The CDR3 DNA sequence: TGTGCCAGTAGTTTATCGGGAGGGGGCAGATCGGATACGCAGTATTTT. Amino acids: CASSLSGGGRSDTQYF.